The 8 T cell receptor beta chains reported below all come from one sample, sequenced in a study of PD-1 blockade in classical Hodgkin lymphoma. Each patient relapsed following autologous stem cell transplantation, and prior brentuximab vedotin exposure differed. Clones were sequenced by immunoSEQ multiplex PCR, and TCRdb holds only the in-frame ones, with some missing. The table has 90,000 to 100,000 clones, roughly 92% seen once; the top ten hold 2.8%. The material was peripheral blood mononuclear cells (PBMCs), obtained at baseline. The receptor source for this set is a human donor with classical Hodgkin lymphoma.

V usage is TRBV14 and J usage is TRBJ1-2; D remains unclear. The CDR3 sequence is 14 residues long. Germline V CDR1 and CDR2: SGHDN, FVKESK. Trimming took 1 base from V and 4 from J, leaving 10 bases between them. DNA of the CDR3: TGTGCCAGCAGCCAAGTTCGGGAGGGCTATGGCTACACCTTC. Translation: CASSQVREGYGYTF.

This clone was counted once. The CDR3 sequence: CASSLGDYEQYF. In DNA form, the CDR3 reads TGTGCCAGCAGCTTGGGCGACTACGAGCAGTACTTC. The chain joins TRBV5-6 to TRBJ2-7; no clear D gene. Germline values: CDR1 SGHDT, CDR2 YYEEEE. This CDR3 is 12 amino acids long. The ends were cut back, 0 bases at V and 3 bases at J, with 4 bases in the middle.

The CDR3 loop reads CASSVRSFSGNTIYF. The CDR3 DNA sequence: TGTGCCAGCAGCGTTAGGTCTTTCTCTGGAAACACCATATATTTT. The chain is built from TRBV9 and TRBJ1-3; no firm D call. The CDR3 runs 15 residues. Trimming left V 2 bases short and J 0 bases short, with 9 bases between. Germline values: CDR1 SGDLS, CDR2 YYNGEE.

This chain links TRBV6-6 with TRBJ2-7; TRBD1 is a possible D gene (5 bases). The CDR3 is 15 amino acids. Germline V gene data show CDR1 as MNHNY and CDR2 as SVGAGI (reference sequence). Trimming took 0 bases from V and 2 from J, leaving 11 bases between them. CDR3 residues: CASSYSLDRPYEQYF. In DNA, the CDR3 is TGTGCCAGCAGTTACTCCCTAGACAGACCCTACGAGCAGTACTTC.

This chain connects TRBV30 to TRBJ1-2; a possible D gene is TRBD1 (5 bases). The length of the CDR3 is 15 residues. The germline gives CDR1 GTSNPN, CDR2 SVGIG (reference sequence). V was shortened by 2 bases and J by 5 bases, with 18 bases between the two germline ends. The CDR3 DNA is TGTGCCTGGAGTTCCGGAAAGGGGATAGGGTATGGCTACACCTTC. Translation gives CAWSSGKGIGYGYTF. The whole variable domain, remainder taken from reference TRBV30 and TRBJ1-2, is SQTIHQWPATLVQPVGSPLSLECTVEGTSNPNLYWYRQAAGRGLQLLFYSVGIGQISSEVPQNLSASRPQDRQFILSSKKLLLSDSGFYLCAWSSGKGIGYGYTFGSGTRLTVV.

The rearrangement uses TRBV28 and TRBJ2-7; a weak D match, TRBD1 (6 bases). Trimming took off 2 bases at V and 3 bases at J, with 11 bases between the two ends. Germline assignment: CDR1 MDHEN and CDR2 SYDVKM. The CDR3 is 14 amino acids. In DNA form, the CDR3 reads TGTGCCAGCAGTTTACGGACAGCCAACTACGAGCAGTACTTC. Its protein is CASSLRTANYEQYF. Full variable domain (missing parts from reference TRBV28 and TRBJ2-7): DVKVTQSSRYLVKRTGEKVFLECVQDMDHENMFWYRQDPGLGLRLIYFSYDVKMKEKGDIPEGYSVSREKKERFSLILESASTNQTSMYLCASSLRTANYEQYFGPGTRLTVT.

This clone was picked up a small number of times. The chain is built from TRBV6-1 and TRBJ2-5; D may be TRBD1 or TRBD2 (5 bases each). The germline V gene has CDR1 MNHNS and CDR2 SASEGT. The CDR3 has 15 residues. V lost 6 bases and J lost 0, with 14 bases in between. The CDR3 nucleotides are TGTGCCAGCAGAGGGACCTCCAAGTACCAAGAGACCCAGTACTTC. This codes for CASRGTSKYQETQYF.

The chain uses TRBV6-1 and TRBJ1-2; D gene unclear. CDR1 and CDR2 (germline): MNHNS, SASEGT. Trimming cost V 4 bases and J 5 bases, with 5 bases left between them. The CDR3 length is 11 residues. CDR3 sequence reads: CASSGVYGYTF. Written as DNA, the CDR3 is TGTGCCAGCAGTGGGGTGTATGGCTACACCTTC.